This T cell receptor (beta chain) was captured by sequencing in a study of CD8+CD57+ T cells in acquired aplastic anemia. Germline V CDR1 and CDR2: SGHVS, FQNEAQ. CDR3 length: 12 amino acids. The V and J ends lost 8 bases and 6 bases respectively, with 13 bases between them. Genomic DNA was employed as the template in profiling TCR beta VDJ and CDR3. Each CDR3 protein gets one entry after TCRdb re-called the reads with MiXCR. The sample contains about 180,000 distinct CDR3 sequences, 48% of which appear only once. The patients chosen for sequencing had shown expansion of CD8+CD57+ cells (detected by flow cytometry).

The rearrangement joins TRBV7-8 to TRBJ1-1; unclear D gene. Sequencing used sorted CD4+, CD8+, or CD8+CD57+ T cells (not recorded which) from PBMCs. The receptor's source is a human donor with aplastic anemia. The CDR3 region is CASQAGGSEAFF. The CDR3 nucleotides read TGTGCCAGCCAAGCTGGTGGTTCTGAAGCTTTCTTT.